This TCR beta chain comes out of a study of somatic mutations in cytotoxic T cells in rheumatoid arthritis. Background on the study: Right after diagnosis, and before any treatment had started, patient peripheral blood (roughly 28 ml EDTA) was drawn.

Study-wide points: Expanded CD8+ clones had unknown antigen targets.

Some clones are missing from TCRdb's copy, which holds only in-frame ones; the method was immunoSEQ multiplex PCR. Altogether around 3,200 clones are present, about 80% being singletons, with the ten largest covering 65% to 70%. V lost 0 bases and J lost 5; bases outside the gene matches: 3. Germline V lookup: CDR1 SGHRS, CDR2 YFSETQ. The CDR3 contains 14 residues. About this clone itself: Its matching antigen is unknown.

The V and J genes are TRBV5-1 and TRBJ2-5, with 8 bases identical to TRBD2. The source of this sequence is a middle-aged man with rheumatoid arthritis. The specimen was CD8+ T cells sorted from blood. The CDR3 DNA is TGCGCCAGCAGCTTGGCGGGAGGGTACGAGACCCAGTACTTC. Translating gives CASSLAGGYETQYF.